These T cell receptor beta chains were read from a single sample in a study of cytomegalovirus exposure and HLA in healthy donors. Some clones are missing from TCRdb's copy, which holds only in-frame ones; the method was immunoSEQ multiplex PCR. The table lists about 220,000 clones, around nine tenths of them singletons. Sequencing was performed on PBMCs. The receptor set was obtained from a woman under 30 in good health and CMV-seronegative. CDR3s include the opening cysteine and the closing phenylalanine or tryptophan. Clone size appears in some rows only: once, few, many, or a class for an expanded clone.

clone_size v_call cdr3_aa
- TRBV28 CASSFERNTIYF
- TRBV7-2 CASSLIGQGEQFF
- TRBV11-3 CASSLDSQMNTEAFF
- TRBV11-1 CASSLDRGGTEAFF
once TRBV10-1 CASSEIAFQATCNSPLHF
- TRBV11-3 CASSSRFSTDTQYF
few TRBV29-1 CSVDRVVANYGYTF
- TRBV6-5 CASSPSGSRYEQYF
- TRBV10-3 CAIRPDSGGEKLFF
- TRBV4-2 CASSFTSGRTSYEQYF
- TRBV29-1 CSVGDRVNYGYTF
once TRBV18 CASSRQAGMTYEQYF
- TRBV25-1 CASSELAGEQFF
- TRBV28 CASSPRLAGGLDEQFF
- TRBV11-2 CASSLDPRSPHNYGYTF
- TRBV27 CASSLGGQLSYEQYF
- TRBV6-5 CASSYSHRVNTEAFF